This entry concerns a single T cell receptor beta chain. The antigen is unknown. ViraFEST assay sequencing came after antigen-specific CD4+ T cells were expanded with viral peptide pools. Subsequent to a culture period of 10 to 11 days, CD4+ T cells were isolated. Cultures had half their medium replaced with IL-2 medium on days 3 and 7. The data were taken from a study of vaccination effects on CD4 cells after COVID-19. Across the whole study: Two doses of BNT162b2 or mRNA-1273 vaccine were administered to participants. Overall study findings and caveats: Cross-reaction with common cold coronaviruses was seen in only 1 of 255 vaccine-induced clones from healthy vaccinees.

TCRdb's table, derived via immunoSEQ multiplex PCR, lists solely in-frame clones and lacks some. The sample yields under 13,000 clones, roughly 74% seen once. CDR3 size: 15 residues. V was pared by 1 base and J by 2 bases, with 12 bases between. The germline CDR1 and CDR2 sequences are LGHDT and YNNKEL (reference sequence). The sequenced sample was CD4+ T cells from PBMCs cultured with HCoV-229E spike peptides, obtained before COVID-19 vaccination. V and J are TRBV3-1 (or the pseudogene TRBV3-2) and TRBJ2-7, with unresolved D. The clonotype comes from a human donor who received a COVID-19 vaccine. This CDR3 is CASSQGAPVTYEQYF. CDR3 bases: TGTGCCAGCAGCCAAGGGGCGCCGGTCACCTACGAGCAGTACTTC.